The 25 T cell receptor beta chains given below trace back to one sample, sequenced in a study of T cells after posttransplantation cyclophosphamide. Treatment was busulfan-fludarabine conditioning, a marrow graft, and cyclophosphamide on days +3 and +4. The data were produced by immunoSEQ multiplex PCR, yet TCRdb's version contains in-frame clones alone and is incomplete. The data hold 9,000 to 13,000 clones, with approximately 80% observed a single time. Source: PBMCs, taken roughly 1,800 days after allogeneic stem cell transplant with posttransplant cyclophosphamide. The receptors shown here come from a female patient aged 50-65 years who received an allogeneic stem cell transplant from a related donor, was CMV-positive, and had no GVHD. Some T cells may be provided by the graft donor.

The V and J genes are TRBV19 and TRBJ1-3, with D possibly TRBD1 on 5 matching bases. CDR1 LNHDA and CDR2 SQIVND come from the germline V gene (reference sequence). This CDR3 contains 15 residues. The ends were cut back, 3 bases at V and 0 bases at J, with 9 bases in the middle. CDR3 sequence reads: CASSMTAISGNTIYF. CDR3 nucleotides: TGTGCCAGTAGTATGACAGCTATCTCTGGAAACACCATATATTTT.

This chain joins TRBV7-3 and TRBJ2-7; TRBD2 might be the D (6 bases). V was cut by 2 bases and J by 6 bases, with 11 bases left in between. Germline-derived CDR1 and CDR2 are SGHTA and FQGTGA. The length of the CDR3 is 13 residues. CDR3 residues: CASSLAASAEQYF. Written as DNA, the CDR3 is TGTGCCAGCAGCTTAGCGGCTAGCGCCGAGCAGTACTTC.

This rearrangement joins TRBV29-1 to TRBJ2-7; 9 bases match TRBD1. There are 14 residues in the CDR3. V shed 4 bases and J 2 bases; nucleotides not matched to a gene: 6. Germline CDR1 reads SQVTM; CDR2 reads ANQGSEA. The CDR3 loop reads CSVGGRQGAYEQYF. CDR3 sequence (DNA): TGCAGCGTTGGTGGTAGACAGGGGGCCTACGAGCAGTACTTC.

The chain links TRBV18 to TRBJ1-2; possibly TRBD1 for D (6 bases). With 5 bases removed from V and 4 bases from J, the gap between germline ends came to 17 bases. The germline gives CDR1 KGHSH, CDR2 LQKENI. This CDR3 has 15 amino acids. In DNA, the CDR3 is TGTGCCAGCTCATCCCGGGTCGGACAGAGCTATGGCTACACCTTC. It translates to CASSSRVGQSYGYTF. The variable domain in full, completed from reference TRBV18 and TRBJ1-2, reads NAGVMQNPRHLVRRRGQEARLRCSPMKGHSHVYWYRQLPEEGLKFMVYLQKENIIDESGMPKERFSAEFPKEGPSILRIQQVVRGDSAAYFCASSSRVGQSYGYTFGSGTRLTVV.

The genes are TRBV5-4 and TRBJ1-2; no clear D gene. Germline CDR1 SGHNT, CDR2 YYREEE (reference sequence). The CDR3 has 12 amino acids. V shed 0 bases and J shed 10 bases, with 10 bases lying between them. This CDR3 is CASSLAEGAYTF. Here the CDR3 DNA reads TGTGCCAGCAGCTTGGCCGAGGGCGCCTACACCTTC.

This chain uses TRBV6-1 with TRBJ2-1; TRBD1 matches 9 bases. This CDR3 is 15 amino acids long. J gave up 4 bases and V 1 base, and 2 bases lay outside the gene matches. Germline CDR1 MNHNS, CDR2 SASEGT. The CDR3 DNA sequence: TGTGCCAGCAGTGAAGGCGGGACAGGGTACAATGAGCAGTTCTTC. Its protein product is CASSEGGTGYNEQFF.

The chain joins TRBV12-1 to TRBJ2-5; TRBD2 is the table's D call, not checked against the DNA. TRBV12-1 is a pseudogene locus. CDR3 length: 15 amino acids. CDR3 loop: CASSWARAGEETQYF. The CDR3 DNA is TGTGCCAGCAGCTGGGCCCGGGCGGGGGAAGAGACCCAGTACTTC.

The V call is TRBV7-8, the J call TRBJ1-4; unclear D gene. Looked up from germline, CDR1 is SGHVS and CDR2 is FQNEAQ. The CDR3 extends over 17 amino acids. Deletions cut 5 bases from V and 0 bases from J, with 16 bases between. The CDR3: CASSTRPGMTTNEKLFF. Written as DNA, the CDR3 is TGTGCCAGCAGCACCCGGCCAGGAATGACAACTAATGAAAAACTGTTTTTT.

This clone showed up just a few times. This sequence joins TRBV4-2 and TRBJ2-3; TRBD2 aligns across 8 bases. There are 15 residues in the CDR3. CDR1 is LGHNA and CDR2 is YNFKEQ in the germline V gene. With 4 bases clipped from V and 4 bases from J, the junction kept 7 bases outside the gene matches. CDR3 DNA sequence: TGTGCCAGCAGCCCGCGGACTAGCCCTTCAGATACGCAGTATTTT. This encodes CASSPRTSPSDTQYF.

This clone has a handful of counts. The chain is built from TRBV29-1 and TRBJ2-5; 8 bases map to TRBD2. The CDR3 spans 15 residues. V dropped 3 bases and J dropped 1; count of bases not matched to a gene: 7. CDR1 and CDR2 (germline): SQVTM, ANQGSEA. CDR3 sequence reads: CSVDGSGSSQETQYF. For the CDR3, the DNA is TGCAGCGTTGACGGGAGCGGGAGTTCCCAAGAGACCCAGTACTTC.

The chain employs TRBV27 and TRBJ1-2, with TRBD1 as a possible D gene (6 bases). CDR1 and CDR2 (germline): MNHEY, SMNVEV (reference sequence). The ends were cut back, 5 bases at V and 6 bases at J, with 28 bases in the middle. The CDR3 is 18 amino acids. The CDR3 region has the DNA TGTGCCAGCAGTCGAATCCCGGCGGGGGCTTCAACGCATCATGGCTACACCTTC. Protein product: CASSRIPAGASTHHGYTF.

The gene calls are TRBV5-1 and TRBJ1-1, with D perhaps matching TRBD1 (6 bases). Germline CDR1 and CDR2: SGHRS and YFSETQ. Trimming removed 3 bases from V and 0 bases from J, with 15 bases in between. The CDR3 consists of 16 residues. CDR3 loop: CASSSDRINLNTEAFF. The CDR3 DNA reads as TGCGCCAGCAGCTCCGACAGGATCAATTTGAACACTGAAGCTTTCTTT.

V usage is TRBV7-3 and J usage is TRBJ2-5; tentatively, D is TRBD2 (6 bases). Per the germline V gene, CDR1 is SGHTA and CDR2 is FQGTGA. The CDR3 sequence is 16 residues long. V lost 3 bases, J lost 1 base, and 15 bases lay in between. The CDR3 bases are TGTGCCAGCAGCTTCGCGGCGGCGGAGGGCCAAGAGACCCAGTACTTC. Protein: CASSFAAAEGQETQYF.

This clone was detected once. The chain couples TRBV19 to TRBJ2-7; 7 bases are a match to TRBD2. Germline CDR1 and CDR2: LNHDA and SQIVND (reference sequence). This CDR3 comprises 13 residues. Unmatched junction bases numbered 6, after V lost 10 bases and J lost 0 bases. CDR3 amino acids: CATKRDYSYEQYF. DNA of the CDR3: TGTGCCACCAAAAGGGACTACTCCTACGAGCAGTACTTC.

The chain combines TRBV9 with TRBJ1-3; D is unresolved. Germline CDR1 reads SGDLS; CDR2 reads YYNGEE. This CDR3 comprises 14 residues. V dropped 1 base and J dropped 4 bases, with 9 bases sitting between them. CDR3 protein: CASSVQLQGNTIYF. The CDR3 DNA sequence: TGTGCCAGCAGCGTACAATTACAGGGAAACACCATATATTTT.

The CDR3 loop reads CAWSVSRVGTGELFF. DNA of the CDR3: TGTGCCTGGAGTGTAAGCAGGGTGGGCACCGGGGAGCTGTTTTTT. The J gene is TRBJ2-2, the V gene TRBV30; TRBD1 is a possible D gene (5 bases). Per germline, CDR1 GTSNPN and CDR2 SVGIG (reference sequence). Trimming shortened V by 0 bases and J by 4 bases, and 12 bases separated the two germline ends. This CDR3 region has 15 residues.

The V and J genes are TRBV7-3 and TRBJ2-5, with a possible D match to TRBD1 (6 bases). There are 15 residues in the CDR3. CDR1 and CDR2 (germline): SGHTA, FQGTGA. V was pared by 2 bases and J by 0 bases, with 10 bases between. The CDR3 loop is CASSLGRTDQETQYF. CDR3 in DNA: TGTGCCAGCAGCTTAGGTCGGACAGACCAAGAGACCCAGTACTTC.

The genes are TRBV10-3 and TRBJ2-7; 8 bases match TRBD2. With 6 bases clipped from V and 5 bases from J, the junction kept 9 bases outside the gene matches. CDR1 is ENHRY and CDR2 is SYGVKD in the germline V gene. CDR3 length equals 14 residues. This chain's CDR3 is CAIRAGTRIHEQYF. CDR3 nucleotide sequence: TGTGCCATCAGGGCCGGGACTAGAATCCACGAGCAGTACTTC.

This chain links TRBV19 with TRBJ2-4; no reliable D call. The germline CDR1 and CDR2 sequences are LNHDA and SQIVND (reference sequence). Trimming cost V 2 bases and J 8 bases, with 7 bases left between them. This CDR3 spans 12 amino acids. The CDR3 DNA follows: TGTGCCAGTAGTATAAACCGGGACATTCAGTACTTC. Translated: CASSINRDIQYF. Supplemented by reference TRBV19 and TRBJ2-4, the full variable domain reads DGGITQSPKYLFRKEGQNVTLSCEQNLNHDAMYWYRQDPGQGLRLIYYSQIVNDFQKGDIAEGYSVSREKKESFPLTVTSAQKNPTAFYLCASSINRDIQYFGAGTRLSVL.

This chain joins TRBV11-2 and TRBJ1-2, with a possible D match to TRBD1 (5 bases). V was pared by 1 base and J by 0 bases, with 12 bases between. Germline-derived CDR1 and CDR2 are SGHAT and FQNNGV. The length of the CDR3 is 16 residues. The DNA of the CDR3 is TGTGCCAGCAGCTTAGGCGGGACCGGGGCTAACTATGGCTACACCTTC. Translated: CASSLGGTGANYGYTF.

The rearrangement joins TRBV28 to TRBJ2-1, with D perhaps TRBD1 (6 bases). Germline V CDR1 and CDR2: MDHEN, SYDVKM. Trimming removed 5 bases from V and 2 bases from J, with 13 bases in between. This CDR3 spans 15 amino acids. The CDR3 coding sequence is TGTGCCAGCAGTATACAGGGACCTACCTACAATGAGCAGTTCTTC. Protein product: CASSIQGPTYNEQFF.

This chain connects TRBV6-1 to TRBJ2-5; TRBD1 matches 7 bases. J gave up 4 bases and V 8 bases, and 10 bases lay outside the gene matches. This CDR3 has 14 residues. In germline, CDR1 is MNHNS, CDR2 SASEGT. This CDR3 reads CASLNRGSPETQYF. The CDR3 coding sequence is TGTGCCAGCCTGAACAGGGGTTCTCCAGAGACCCAGTACTTC.

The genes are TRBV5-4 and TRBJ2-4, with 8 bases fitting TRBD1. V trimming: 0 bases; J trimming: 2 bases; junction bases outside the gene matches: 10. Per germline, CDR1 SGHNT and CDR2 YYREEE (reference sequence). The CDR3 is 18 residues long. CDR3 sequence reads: CASSLELIGTGPKNIQYF. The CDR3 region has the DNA TGTGCCAGCAGCTTGGAGCTAATCGGGACAGGCCCCAAAAACATTCAGTACTTC. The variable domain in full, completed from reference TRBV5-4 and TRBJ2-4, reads ETGVTQSPTHLIKTRGQQVTLRCSSQSGHNTVSWYQQALGQGPQFIFQYYREEENGRGNFPPRFSGLQFPNYSSELNVNALELDDSALYLCASSLELIGTGPKNIQYFGAGTRLSVL.

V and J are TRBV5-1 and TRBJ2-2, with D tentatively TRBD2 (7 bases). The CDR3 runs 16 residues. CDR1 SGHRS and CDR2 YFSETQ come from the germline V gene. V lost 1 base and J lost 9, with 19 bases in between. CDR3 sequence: CASSLIAGAPPRELFF. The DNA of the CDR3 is TGCGCCAGCAGCTTGATCGCGGGGGCGCCTCCGAGGGAGCTGTTTTTT.

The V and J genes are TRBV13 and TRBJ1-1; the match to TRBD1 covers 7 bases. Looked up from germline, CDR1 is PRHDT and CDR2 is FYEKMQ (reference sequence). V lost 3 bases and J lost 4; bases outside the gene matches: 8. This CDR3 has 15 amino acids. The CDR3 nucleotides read TGTGCCAGCAGCTTGACGGACAGGCGGGGCACTGAAGCTTTCTTT. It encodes CASSLTDRRGTEAFF. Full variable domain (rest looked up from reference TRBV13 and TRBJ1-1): AAGVIQSPRHLIKEKRETATLKCYPIPRHDTVYWYQQGPGQDPQFLISFYEKMQSDKGSIPDRFSAQQFSDYHSELNMSSLELGDSALYFCASSLTDRRGTEAFFGQGTRLTVV.